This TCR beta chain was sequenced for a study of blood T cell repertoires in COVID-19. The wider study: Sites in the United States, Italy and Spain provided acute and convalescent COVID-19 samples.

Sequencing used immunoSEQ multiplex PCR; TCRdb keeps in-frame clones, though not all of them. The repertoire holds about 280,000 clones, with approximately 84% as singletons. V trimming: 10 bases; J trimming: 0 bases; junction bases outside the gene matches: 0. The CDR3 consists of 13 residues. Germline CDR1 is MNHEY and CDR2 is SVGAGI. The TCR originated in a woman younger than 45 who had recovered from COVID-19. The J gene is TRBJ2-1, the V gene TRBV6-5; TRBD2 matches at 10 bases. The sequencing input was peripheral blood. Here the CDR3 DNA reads TGTGCCACTAGCGGGAGCTCCTACAATGAGCAGTTCTTC. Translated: CATSGSSYNEQFF.